This T cell receptor beta chain was identified during a study of preoperative IRX-2 immunotherapy in early breast cancer. Clones were read by immunoSEQ multiplex PCR, and TCRdb kept only the in-frame ones, dropping some. Here the sample spans around 57,000 clones, approximately 93% being singletons. Germline lookup yields CDR1 MGHDK and CDR2 SYGVNS. The CDR3 is 14 residues long. The treatment here: preoperative locoregional IRX-2 cytokine immunotherapy. Patients received preoperative, locoregional IRX-2 cytokine immunotherapy in a phase Ib study. This specimen was acquired from a patient treated with IRX-2 immunotherapy. The chain recombines TRBV25-1 with TRBJ2-2; 7 bases agree with TRBD1. This receptor was taken from a human donor with breast cancer. CDR3 amino acids: CANRDSSNTGELFF. Written as DNA, the CDR3 is TGTGCGAACCGGGACAGCTCGAACACCGGGGAGCTGTTTTTT.